What follows are 28 T cell receptor beta chains derived from one specimen sequenced in a study of Ad26.COV2.S vaccination and SARS-CoV-2 variants. Sequenced by immunoSEQ multiplex PCR; TCRdb stores in-frame clones only, minus some. The table lists tens of thousands of clones, roughly four fifths of them singletons. The sequences come from peripheral blood, collected after recovery from COVID-19. The receptors stem from a human donor who had recovered from COVID-19.

This clone was found once. The chain combines TRBV6-5 with TRBJ2-2; no definite D call. Germline CDR1 reads MNHEY; CDR2 reads SVGAGI. The CDR3 totals 14 residues. V was clipped by 5 bases and J by 4 bases, with 11 bases between them. The CDR3 nucleotides are TGTGCCAGCAGTCCGCTCGTCGGCACCGGGGAGCTGTTTTTT. This gives the protein CASSPLVGTGELFF.

The V and J genes are TRBV5-1 and TRBJ1-5; D remains unclear. Germline CDR1 is SGHRS and CDR2 is YFSETQ. This CDR3 has 14 amino acids. Trimming pared 0 bases from V and 4 bases from J, leaving 8 bases between. CDR3 nucleotides: TGCGCCAGCAGCTTGGACGGACTAAATCAGCCCCAGCATTTT. Its protein product is CASSLDGLNQPQHF.

This clone was counted once. This chain uses TRBV4-1 with TRBJ2-2; D is possibly TRBD2 (5 bases). Germline V gene sequence: CDR1 MGHRA, CDR2 YSYEKL. Trimming removed 6 bases at V and 2 bases at J, with 10 bases between. The CDR3 consists of 14 residues. The CDR3 region has the DNA TGCGCCAGCAGGAGGACTGAAAACACCGGGGAGCTGTTTTTT. Amino acid sequence: CASRRTENTGELFF.

The chain has TRBV30 and TRBJ2-1, with TRBD1 as a possible D gene (5 bases). V was trimmed by 2 bases and J by 4 bases, leaving 6 bases between them. The CDR3 runs to 12 residues. In germline, CDR1 is GTSNPN, CDR2 SVGIG (reference sequence). CDR3 sequence (DNA): TGTGCCTGGAGTAGGGGTTACAATGAGCAGTTCTTC. Protein: CAWSRGYNEQFF.

The chain uses TRBV15 and TRBJ2-1; D call uncertain. Trimming stripped 3 bases from V and 0 bases from J, with 12 bases between. The CDR3 has 16 amino acids. Germline V gives CDR1 LNHNV, CDR2 YYDKDF (reference sequence). Here the CDR3 reads CATSRARSSSYNEQFF. CDR3 DNA: TGTGCCACCAGCAGGGCAAGATCCAGCTCCTACAATGAGCAGTTCTTC.

The CDR3 DNA reads as TGTGCCAGTACCAAGACTAGCGGGGGGCCCTACAATGAGCAGTTCTTC. Its translation is CASTKTSGGPYNEQFF. The chain is built from TRBV19 and TRBJ2-1, with 13 bases identical to TRBD2. Germline assignment: CDR1 LNHDA and CDR2 SQIVND (reference sequence). The V gene end was trimmed by 7 bases and the J gene end by 2 bases; junction bases not matched to a gene: 5. This CDR3 is 16 amino acids long. The variable domain in full, completed from reference TRBV19 and TRBJ2-1, reads DGGITQSPKYLFRKEGQNVTLSCEQNLNHDAMYWYRQDPGQGLRLIYYSQIVNDFQKGDIAEGYSVSREKKESFPLTVTSAQKNPTAFYLCASTKTSGGPYNEQFFGPGTRLTVL.

The genes are TRBV10-1 and TRBJ2-1; 7 nucleotides line up with TRBD1. CDR1 and CDR2 (germline): WNHNN, SYGVQD (reference sequence). This CDR3 contains 15 residues. The J segment lost 0 bases and the V segment lost 5 bases, leaving 4 bases of the junction unmatched. In nucleotides, the CDR3 is TGCGCCAGCAGTTTGGGACAGAGCTCCTACAATGAGCAGTTCTTC. Translating gives CASSLGQSSYNEQFF.

This rearrangement joins TRBV5-1 to TRBJ1-2; 8 nucleotides match TRBD1. The CDR3 length is 14 residues. In germline, CDR1 is SGHRS, CDR2 YFSETQ. The V and J ends lost 6 bases and 4 bases, in that order; junction bases with no gene match: 8. The CDR3 protein is CASTRTGMSYGYTF. The CDR3 nucleotides are TGCGCCAGCACCCGGACAGGGATGAGCTATGGCTACACCTTC.

In DNA form, the CDR3 reads TGTGCCAGCAGCTTAGGAGTTGGACAGGGTCCGTACTTC. Its translation is CASSLGVGQGPYF. The genes are TRBV11-2 and TRBJ2-4, with TRBD1 matching 8 bases. The V segment lost 1 base and the J segment 15 bases; nucleotides outside the gene matches: 8. The length of the CDR3 is 13 residues. The germline gives CDR1 SGHAT, CDR2 FQNNGV.

This clone was seen a few times. The genes are TRBV7-9 and TRBJ1-2; D is undetermined. Looked up from germline, CDR1 is SEHNR and CDR2 is FQNEAQ (reference sequence). The V gene lost 1 base and the J gene lost 7 bases, with 13 bases spanning the gap. The CDR3 is made up of 14 amino acids. CDR3 region: CASSLGEPHAGYTF. The CDR3 coding sequence is TGTGCCAGCAGCTTAGGTGAGCCGCATGCTGGCTACACCTTC.

This clone was observed a single time. CDR3 amino acids: CATSGSTSTDTQYF. CDR3 sequence (DNA): TGTGCCACCAGTGGCTCTACCTCAACAGATACGCAGTATTTT. The chain has TRBV24-1 and TRBJ2-3, with no clear D. Per the germline V gene, CDR1 is KGHDR and CDR2 is SFDVKD. CDR3 length: 14 residues. V dropped 5 bases and J dropped 3 bases, with 11 bases sitting between them.

The genes are TRBV3-1 (or the pseudogene TRBV3-2) and TRBJ2-5; no clear D gene. This CDR3 region has 15 residues. V was shortened by 0 bases and J by 3 bases, with 11 bases between the two germline ends. In germline, CDR1 is LGHDT, CDR2 YNNKEL (reference sequence). Here the CDR3 DNA reads TGTGCCAGCAGCCAAGATCCCGCGTGGGAAGAGACCCAGTACTTC. Its protein product is CASSQDPAWEETQYF.

This clone was counted between two and nine times. The chain recombines TRBV25-1 with TRBJ1-5; no firm D call. Germline V lookup: CDR1 MGHDK, CDR2 SYGVNS. The CDR3 spans 14 residues. With 0 bases removed from V and 0 bases from J, the gap between germline ends came to 3 bases. CDR3 region: CASSEYLSNQPQHF. CDR3 sequence (DNA): TGTGCCAGCAGTGAATATCTTAGCAATCAGCCCCAGCATTTT.

V and J are TRBV7-7 and TRBJ2-5; D is perhaps TRBD1 (6 bases). CDR3 length: 15 amino acids. V lost 1 base to trimming and J lost 5 bases, with 14 bases between them. Germline CDR1 is SSHAT and CDR2 is FNYEAQ (reference sequence). CDR3 DNA sequence: TGTGCCAGCAGCTTAGGATCAGGGGCGCCGGAGACCCAGTACTTC. Translating it yields CASSLGSGAPETQYF.

The chain joins TRBV7-8 to TRBJ1-2, with unresolved D. Trimming left V 4 bases short and J 8 bases short, with 20 bases between. The CDR3 length is 15 residues. Per the germline V gene, CDR1 is SGHVS and CDR2 is FQNEAQ. The CDR3 loop is CASSSTERRADGYTF. The CDR3 DNA reads as TGTGCCAGCAGCTCAACAGAAAGGCGCGCAGACGGCTACACCTTC. Together with reference TRBV7-8 and TRBJ1-2, the CDR3 gives the full variable domain: GAGVSQSPRYKVAKRGQDVALRCDPISGHVSLFWYQQALGQGPEFLTYFQNEAQLDKSGLPSDRFFAERPEGSVSTLKIQRTQQEDSAVYLCASSSTERRADGYTFGSGTRLTVV.

J is TRBJ2-3 and V is TRBV3-1 (or the pseudogene TRBV3-2); TRBD2 matches 11 bases. V lost 4 bases and J lost 2; bases outside the gene matches: 5. Per the germline V gene, CDR1 is LGHDT and CDR2 is YNNKEL (reference sequence). This CDR3 has 16 amino acids. The CDR3 region is CASSPLAGGTTDTQYF. Written as DNA, the CDR3 is TGTGCCAGCAGCCCCCTAGCGGGGGGAACCACAGATACGCAGTATTTT.

V is TRBV5-1 and J is TRBJ2-3; 15 nucleotides align to TRBD2. The trim removed 0 bases at V and 1 base at J, leaving 0 bases unmatched. The CDR3 runs 17 residues. Germline CDR1 SGHRS, CDR2 YFSETQ. The CDR3 here is CASSLGTSGRGTDTQYF. The CDR3 DNA is TGCGCCAGCAGCTTGGGGACTAGCGGGAGGGGCACAGATACGCAGTATTTT.

This chain links TRBV6-4 with TRBJ2-1; TRBD2 might be the D (5 bases). This CDR3 comprises 16 residues. The ends were cut back, 3 bases at V and 2 bases at J, with 14 bases in the middle. Germline V CDR1 and CDR2: MRHNA, SNTAGT. The CDR3 spells CASSEQWLAPYNEQFF. The CDR3 DNA sequence: TGTGCCAGCAGTGAGCAATGGCTAGCCCCCTACAATGAGCAGTTCTTC.

In regard to this clone: In the same sample, other DNA sequences code for this CDR3. The genes are TRBV19 and TRBJ2-3, with 8 bases identical to TRBD2. The junction had 3 bases not matched to a gene; V was cut back by 3 bases and J by 1 base. Per the germline V gene, CDR1 is LNHDA and CDR2 is SQIVND (reference sequence). The CDR3 has 15 amino acids. CDR3 protein: CASSMAGGRTDTQYF. The CDR3 DNA follows: TGTGCCAGTAGTATGGCGGGGGGTCGCACAGATACGCAGTATTTT.

The rearrangement joins TRBV7-2 to TRBJ1-2, with unresolved D. Germline assignment: CDR1 SGHTA and CDR2 FQGNSA. V lost 4 bases to trimming and J lost 4 bases, with 19 bases between them. There are 16 residues in the CDR3. The CDR3 DNA reads as TGTGCCAGCAGCTCCATAAGTCTCCTTACAACCTATGGCTACACCTTC. This codes for CASSSISLLTTYGYTF.

The J gene is TRBJ1-2, the V gene TRBV12-3 or TRBV12-4; no definite D call. Trimming removed 1 base from V and 7 bases from J, with 7 bases in between. The CDR3 extends over 12 amino acids. CDR3 in amino acids: CASSLGGFGYTF. The CDR3 coding sequence is TGTGCCAGCAGTTTAGGAGGATTTGGCTACACCTTC.

The chain uses TRBV25-1 and TRBJ2-7; 11 bases map to TRBD2. The V gene end was trimmed by 4 bases and the J gene end by 1 base; junction bases not matched to a gene: 3. This CDR3 contains 15 residues. Germline-derived CDR1 and CDR2 are MGHDK and SYGVNS. The CDR3, as DNA: TGTGCCAGCAGTGGCATAGCGGGAGGGTCCTACGAGCAGTACTTC. Its protein product is CASSGIAGGSYEQYF.

This clone was picked up one time. The chain combines TRBV5-4 with TRBJ2-7; possibly TRBD2 for D (6 bases). Per the germline V gene, CDR1 is SGHNT and CDR2 is YYREEE (reference sequence). The CDR3 is made up of 14 amino acids. Trimming cost V 5 bases and J 6 bases, with 18 bases left between them. The CDR3 DNA reads TGTGCCAGCAGGGTGGGGGGATGCATAGGCGAGCAGTACTTC. This translates into CASRVGGCIGEQYF.

The chain carries TRBV28 and TRBJ1-3; D call uncertain. From germline, CDR1 is MDHEN and CDR2 SYDVKM. With 7 bases removed from V and 8 bases from J, the gap between germline ends came to 12 bases. The CDR3 loop spans 12 amino acids. The DNA of the CDR3 is TGTGCCAGCATGTTACTGAAAGACACCATATATTTT. Translation: CASMLLKDTIYF.

The chain has TRBV5-1 and TRBJ1-4; D might be TRBD1 (6 bases). Trimming pared 6 bases from V and 0 bases from J, leaving 15 bases between. This CDR3 is built from 16 residues. The germline CDR1 and CDR2 sequences are SGHRS and YFSETQ. CDR3 in DNA: TGCGCCAGCAACCCATGGGGGCCGGCAACTAATGAAAAACTGTTTTTT. Amino acid sequence: CASNPWGPATNEKLFF.

The chain has TRBV2 and TRBJ1-6; D possibly corresponds to TRBD1 (5 bases). V gave up 6 bases and J gave up 7 bases, with 13 bases separating them. Germline lookup yields CDR1 SNHLY and CDR2 FYNNEI. The CDR3 covers 14 residues. This CDR3 reads CASSVDMQNSPLHF. CDR3 DNA sequence: TGTGCCAGCAGCGTGGACATGCAAAATTCACCCCTCCACTTT. The full variable domain, completed using reference TRBV2 and TRBJ1-6, is EPEVTQTPSHQVTQMGQEVILRCVPISNHLYFYWYRQILGQKVEFLVSFYNNEISEKSEIFDDQFSVERPDGSNFTLKIRSTKLEDSAMYFCASSVDMQNSPLHFGNGTRLTVT.

This clone is a singleton in its sample. CDR3 sequence reads: CASSVGLAVGEQFF. For the CDR3, the DNA is TGTGCCAGCAGCGTCGGACTAGCCGTGGGAGAGCAGTTCTTC. The rearrangement joins TRBV9 to TRBJ2-1; 8 nucleotides agree with TRBD2. J lost 10 bases, V lost 2 bases, and 8 bases had no gene match. Germline lookup yields CDR1 SGDLS and CDR2 YYNGEE. This CDR3 region has 14 residues.

The rearrangement uses TRBV7-8 and TRBJ2-7; a possible D gene is TRBD2 (6 bases). The CDR3 contains 14 residues. Germline V lookup: CDR1 SGHVS, CDR2 FQNEAQ. Trimming stripped 3 bases from V and 4 bases from J, with 13 bases between. The CDR3 coding sequence is TGTGCCAGCAGCTTTTCCGGGAGAAAGTACGAGCAGTACTTC. Its translation is CASSFSGRKYEQYF.